Each of the 21 T cell receptor beta chains below was sequenced from the same sample in a study of blood T cells in healthy people across ages (dated by TCRdb to about 2015). The method was 5' RACE. TCRdb lists the instrument as Illumina HiSeq 2500. A second roughly 6 to 12 cycle PCR used a sample-barcoded 5' primer and a J-beta primer mix. TCRdb trimmed the raw reads at Q25, called clones with MiXCR and kept productive beta chains. A single entry per CDR3 protein holds the most common genes and DNA from its merged rows. The sample table shows hundreds of thousands of distinct CDR3 sequences, and under 45% are seen once. Of the sample, around 21% is held by the ten largest clones. Sequencing was performed on blood. Source of these receptors: a man aged 60 to 69 in good health.

This chain uses TRBV29-1 with TRBJ2-7; maybe TRBD2 (5 bases). The germline V and J ends were trimmed by 2 bases and 7 bases, with 18 bases remaining between them. The CDR3 has 14 amino acids. Per germline, CDR1 SQVTM and CDR2 ANQGSEA. CDR3 coding DNA: TGCAGCGTTGAAACGGGGTTGGGTCACAATGAGCAGTACTTC. Its protein is CSVETGLGHNEQYF.

The gene calls are TRBV6-2 or TRBV6-3 and TRBJ2-3, with a tentative D call TRBD1 (5 bases). V dropped 4 bases and J dropped 3 bases, with 11 bases sitting between them. The CDR3 covers 14 residues. Germline values: CDR1 MNHEY, CDR2 SVGEGT. The CDR3 DNA follows: TGTGCCAGCAGTTCCGGTGACAGTACAGATACGCAGTATTTT. It specifies CASSSGDSTDTQYF.

This clonotype was seen a handful of times. The chain recombines TRBV6-5 with TRBJ2-2; TRBD1 might be the D (9 bases). The germline V gene has CDR1 MNHEY and CDR2 SVGAGI. V lost 2 bases and J 8 bases, leaving 21 bases between the germline ends. This CDR3 is built from 17 residues. The CDR3, as DNA: TGTGCCAGCAGTTACAGGGGCGGGACAGGGACTAGAGGGGAGCTGTTTTTT. It translates to CASSYRGGTGTRGELFF.

The chain employs TRBV20-1 and TRBJ1-4; D is perhaps TRBD1 (5 bases). This CDR3 has 14 residues. Germline V lookup: CDR1 DFQATT, CDR2 SNEGSKA (reference sequence). The ends were cut back, 2 bases at V and 8 bases at J, with 15 bases in the middle. The CDR3 reads CSARTPGLGEKLFF. For the CDR3, the DNA is TGCAGTGCTAGAACCCCAGGGCTAGGGGAAAAACTGTTTTTT.

The chain recombines TRBV6-1 with TRBJ2-7; TRBD1 matches at 9 bases. The CDR3 totals 16 residues. The junction had 14 bases not matched to a gene; V was cut back by 4 bases and J by 7 bases. CDR1 and CDR2 (germline): MNHNS, SASEGT. CDR3 nucleotide sequence: TGTGCCAGCAGTGTTTTCTCGGGACAGGGACTCGGTGAGCAGTACTTC. Protein sequence: CASSVFSGQGLGEQYF.

This chain joins TRBV6-5 and TRBJ1-3; TRBD1 is a possible D gene (5 bases). V lost 5 bases to trimming and J lost 0 bases, with 17 bases between them. The CDR3 contains 17 residues. Germline V lookup: CDR1 MNHEY, CDR2 SVGAGI. Written as DNA, the CDR3 is TGTGCCAGCAGTCACAGGTCGGGGTTAGACTCTGGAAACACCATATATTTT. Translating gives CASSHRSGLDSGNTIYF.

The chain carries TRBV19 and TRBJ1-6; unclear D gene. Germline CDR1 reads LNHDA; CDR2 reads SQIVND (reference sequence). The CDR3 consists of 14 residues. Trimming removed 5 bases at V and 7 bases at J, with 12 bases between. The CDR3 nucleotides are TGTGCCAGTAGTCCCGGACCGGCAAATTCACCCCTCCACTTT. The encoded protein is CASSPGPANSPLHF.

This clonotype is a singleton in its sample. The chain has TRBV20-1 and TRBJ2-7; D is possibly TRBD1 or TRBD2 (5 bases each). CDR1 is DFQATT and CDR2 is SNEGSKA in the germline V gene (reference sequence). V gave up 0 bases and J gave up 9 bases, with 15 bases separating them. CDR3 length: 13 amino acids. The CDR3 region is CSARDAEGLRQYF. For the CDR3, the DNA is TGCAGTGCTAGAGATGCAGAGGGGCTAAGGCAGTACTTC.

This clonotype came up a few times. The rearrangement uses TRBV11-3 and TRBJ1-1; D gene uncertain. Germline values: CDR1 SGHNT, CDR2 YENEEA. The CDR3 contains 13 residues. V was trimmed by 5 bases and J by 4 bases, leaving 11 bases between them. The CDR3 sequence: CASSPMGGTEAFF. In DNA form, the CDR3 reads TGTGCCAGCAGCCCGATGGGTGGCACTGAAGCTTTCTTT.

The V call is TRBV6-2 or TRBV6-3, the J call TRBJ1-1, with D maybe TRBD1 (5 bases). Germline CDR1 MNHEY, CDR2 SVGEGT. V lost 2 bases to trimming and J lost 2 bases, with 12 bases between them. This CDR3 region has 15 residues. Here the CDR3 reads CASSYDTRGNTEAFF. The DNA for the CDR3 is TGTGCCAGCAGTTACGATACGAGGGGTAACACTGAAGCTTTCTTT.

This clonotype was seen a handful of times. The chain recombines TRBV20-1 with TRBJ2-2; weak D call: TRBD1 (6 bases). Germline CDR1 reads DFQATT; CDR2 reads SNEGSKA (reference sequence). The CDR3 totals 16 residues. Trimming removed 1 base from V and 0 bases from J, with 12 bases in between. The CDR3 bases are TGCAGTGCTAGAGCTAGACAGGCTTCGAACACCGGGGAGCTGTTTTTT. Translating it yields CSARARQASNTGELFF.

This clonotype was seen once. The junction departs from the called germline gene at one end, perhaps through a read error. The J gene is TRBJ2-3, the V gene TRBV5-1, with 12 positions matching TRBD2. Germline loops: CDR1 SGHRS, CDR2 YFSETQ. CDR3 length: 14 amino acids. CDR3 residues: CASSDTSGGNTRYF. The CDR3 nucleotides are TGCGCCAGCAGCGACACTAGCGGGGGGAATACGCGGTATTTT.

This clonotype was observed at least ten times. The J gene is TRBJ2-5, the V gene TRBV7-9; 7 bases are shared with TRBD1. Germline V lookup: CDR1 SEHNR, CDR2 FQNEAQ (reference sequence). V was pared by 4 bases and J by 5 bases, with 10 bases of the junction left unmatched. This CDR3 contains 15 residues. The CDR3 protein is CASSSLTKGAETQYF. CDR3 nucleotides: TGTGCCAGCAGCTCCCTAACCAAGGGGGCGGAGACCCAGTACTTC.

With respect to this clonotype: Possible read error: a much larger clone is one base away. The V gene is TRBV6-2 or TRBV6-3, the J gene TRBJ2-3, with 7 bases fitting TRBD2. The germline CDR1 and CDR2 sequences are MNHEY and SVGEGT. This CDR3 region has 15 residues. The junction had 7 bases not matched to a gene; V was cut back by 4 bases and J by 3 bases. The CDR3 DNA sequence: TGTGCCAGCAGTTTGAGGACTAGTCGTACAGATACGCAGTATTTT. The encoded protein is CASSLRTSRTDTQYF.

V and J are TRBV12-3 or TRBV12-4 and TRBJ1-4; 7 positions agree with TRBD1. The CDR3 has 15 amino acids. The V segment lost 5 bases and the J segment 3 bases; nucleotides outside the gene matches: 6. The CDR3 protein is CASSRTGAANEKLFF. The CDR3 DNA reads as TGTGCCAGCAGTCGAACAGGGGCAGCTAATGAAAAACTGTTTTTT.

This chain uses TRBV14 with TRBJ1-1, with no clear D. The CDR3 loop spans 15 amino acids. Germline lookup yields CDR1 SGHDN and CDR2 FVKESK. Trimming shortened V by 1 base and J by 2 bases, and 11 bases separated the two germline ends. The CDR3 DNA is TGTGCCAGCAGCCAAGGGTCATGGGCTAACACTGAAGCTTTCTTT. Translating gives CASSQGSWANTEAFF.

This clonotype was found a few times. DNA for the CDR3: TGTGCCAGCAGCTTAGCTGGTCACGGAGAGACCCAGTACTTC. Protein product: CASSLAGHGETQYF. V usage is TRBV7-6 and J usage is TRBJ2-5; D unresolved. CDR1 and CDR2 from the germline V gene are SGHVS and FNYEAQ. Trimming removed 0 bases from V and 4 bases from J, with 9 bases in between. The CDR3 sequence is 14 residues long.

This chain joins TRBV29-1 and TRBJ1-1, with 9 positions matching TRBD1. The V gene end was trimmed by 6 bases and the J gene end by 1 base; junction bases not matched to a gene: 3. The CDR3 loop spans 13 amino acids. Germline V CDR1 and CDR2: SQVTM, ANQGSEA. The CDR3 protein is CSVSDRGNTEAFF. The CDR3 bases are TGCAGCGTCTCGGACAGGGGGAACACTGAAGCTTTCTTT.

Only a few counts were recorded for this clonotype. The chain joins TRBV7-2 to TRBJ2-7; TRBD1 matches 8 bases. V was clipped by 5 bases and J by 2 bases; unmatched bases: 14. Germline V gene lookup returns CDR1 SGHTA and CDR2 FQGNSA. This CDR3 contains 17 residues. Here the CDR3 DNA reads TGTGCCAGCAGCCTGGGGGACAGGACTCCCCGAACCTACGAGCAGTACTTC. This encodes CASSLGDRTPRTYEQYF.

The chain combines TRBV28 with TRBJ2-1; D tentatively reads TRBD1 or TRBD2 (5 bases each). V dropped 7 bases and J dropped 9 bases, with 19 bases sitting between them. This CDR3 has 14 amino acids. Per germline, CDR1 MDHEN and CDR2 SYDVKM. The CDR3, as DNA: TGTGCCAGCACGCCAACAGGTGCCCGGGGTGAGCAGTTCTTC. It yields the protein CASTPTGARGEQFF.

This clonotype appeared a few times. The chain joins TRBV14 to TRBJ2-7, with D possibly matching TRBD2 (6 bases). Germline values: CDR1 SGHDN, CDR2 FVKESK. The length of the CDR3 is 16 residues. V was clipped by 4 bases and J by 4 bases, with 20 bases between them. CDR3 region: CASSPRDLVGGYEQYF. In nucleotides, the CDR3 is TGTGCCAGCAGCCCTCGGGATTTGGTGGGGGGTTACGAGCAGTACTTC.